The rows below give T cell receptor beta chains drawn from one sample of a study of CD8+CD57+ T cells in acquired aplastic anemia. MiXCR, applied by TCRdb to the reads, yields one record per CDR3 protein. The sample holds 450,000 to 550,000 distinct CDR3 sequences; approximately 33% are singletons and the top ten take roughly 0.89%. Sequencing was performed on sorted CD4+, CD8+, or CD8+CD57+ T cells (not recorded which) from PBMCs. The receptors were sampled from a human donor with aplastic anemia. Each CDR3 is given without its conserved first and last residue. The order of the fields is V gene, J gene, CDR3 protein.

TRBV28	TRBJ1-1	ATYQTGEGTEAF
TRBV10-1	TRBJ2-3	ASSDEGGPSDTQY
TRBV15	TRBJ2-3	ATSRVGGMGTDTQY
TRBV6-1	TRBJ2-3	ASSEGSRSVTDTQY
TRBV12-3/TRBV12-4	TRBJ1-5	ASSRGQPQH
TRBV6-1	TRBJ1-2	ASSTPGQANYGYT
TRBV7-8	TRBJ2-7	ASSSRAPSYEQY
TRBV25-1	TRBJ1-1	ASSWAGAEAF
TRBV19	TRBJ2-1	ASSGASGSHTEQF
TRBV6-1	TRBJ1-5	ASSTSGRPQPQH
TRBV10-2	TRBJ1-5	ASSDGGQNQPQH
TRBV7-3	TRBJ1-1	ASSFTGKNTEAF
TRBV19	TRBJ2-3	ASSPLTTDTQY